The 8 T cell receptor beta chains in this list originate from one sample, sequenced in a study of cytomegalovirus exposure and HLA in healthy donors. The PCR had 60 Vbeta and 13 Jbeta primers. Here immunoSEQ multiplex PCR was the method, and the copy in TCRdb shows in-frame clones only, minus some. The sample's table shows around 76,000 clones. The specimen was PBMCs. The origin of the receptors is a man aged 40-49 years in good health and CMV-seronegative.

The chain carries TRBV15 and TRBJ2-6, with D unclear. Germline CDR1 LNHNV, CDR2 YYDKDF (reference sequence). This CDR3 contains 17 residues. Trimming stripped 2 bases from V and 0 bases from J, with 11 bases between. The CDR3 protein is CATSRSPRSSGANVLTF. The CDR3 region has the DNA TGTGCCACCAGCAGATCGCCGAGAAGCTCTGGGGCCAACGTCCTGACTTTC.

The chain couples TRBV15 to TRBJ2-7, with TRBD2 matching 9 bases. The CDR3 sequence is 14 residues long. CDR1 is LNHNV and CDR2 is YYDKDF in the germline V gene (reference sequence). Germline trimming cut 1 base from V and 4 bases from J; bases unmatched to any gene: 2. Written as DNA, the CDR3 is TGTGCCACCAGCAGAGGTAGCGGGGGATACGAGCAGTACTTC. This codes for CATSRGSGGYEQYF.

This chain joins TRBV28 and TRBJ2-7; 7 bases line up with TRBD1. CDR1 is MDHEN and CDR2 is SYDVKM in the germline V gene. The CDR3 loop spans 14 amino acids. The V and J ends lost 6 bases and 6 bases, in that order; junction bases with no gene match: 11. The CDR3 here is CASSTGTVPGEQYF. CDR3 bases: TGTGCCAGCAGCACCGGGACAGTCCCCGGCGAGCAGTACTTC. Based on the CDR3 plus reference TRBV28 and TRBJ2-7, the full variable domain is DVKVTQSSRYLVKRTGEKVFLECVQDMDHENMFWYRQDPGLGLRLIYFSYDVKMKEKGDIPEGYSVSREKKERFSLILESASTNQTSMYLCASSTGTVPGEQYFGPGTRLTVT.

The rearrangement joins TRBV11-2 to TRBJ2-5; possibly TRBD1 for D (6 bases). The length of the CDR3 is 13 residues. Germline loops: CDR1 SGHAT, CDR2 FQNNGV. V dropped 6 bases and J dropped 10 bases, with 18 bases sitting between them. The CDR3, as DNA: TGTGCCAGCAGGGTTACTCCGGCAGGGGACCAGTACTTC. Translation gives CASRVTPAGDQYF.

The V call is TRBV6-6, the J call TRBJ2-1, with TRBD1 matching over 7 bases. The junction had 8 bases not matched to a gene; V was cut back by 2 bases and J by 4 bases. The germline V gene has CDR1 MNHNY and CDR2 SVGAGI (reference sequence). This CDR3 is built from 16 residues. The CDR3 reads CASSYPKMTGYNEQFF. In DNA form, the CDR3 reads TGTGCCAGCAGTTACCCCAAGATGACAGGGTACAATGAGCAGTTCTTC.

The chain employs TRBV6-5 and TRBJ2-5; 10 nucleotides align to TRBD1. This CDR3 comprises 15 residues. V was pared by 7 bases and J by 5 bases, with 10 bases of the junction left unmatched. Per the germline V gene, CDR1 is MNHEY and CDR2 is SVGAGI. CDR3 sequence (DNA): TGTGCCAGCAAACCCGACAGGGGGCTTTACGAGACCCAGTACTTC. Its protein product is CASKPDRGLYETQYF.

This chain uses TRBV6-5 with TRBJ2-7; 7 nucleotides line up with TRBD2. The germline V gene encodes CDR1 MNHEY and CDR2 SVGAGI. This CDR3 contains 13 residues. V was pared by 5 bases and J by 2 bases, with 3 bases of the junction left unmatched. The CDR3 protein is CASSPGLTYEQYF. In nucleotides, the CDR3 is TGTGCCAGCAGTCCGGGACTAACCTACGAGCAGTACTTC.

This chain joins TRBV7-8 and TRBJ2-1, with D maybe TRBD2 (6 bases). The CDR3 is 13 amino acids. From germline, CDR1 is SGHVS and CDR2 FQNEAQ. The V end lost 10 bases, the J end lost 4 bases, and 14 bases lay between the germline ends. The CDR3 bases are TGTGCCACCCAACGCGGGGCGTACAATGAGCAGTTCTTC. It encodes CATQRGAYNEQFF. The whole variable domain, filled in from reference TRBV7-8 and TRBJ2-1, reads GAGVSQSPRYKVAKRGQDVALRCDPISGHVSLFWYQQALGQGPEFLTYFQNEAQLDKSGLPSDRFFAERPEGSVSTLKIQRTQQEDSAVYLCATQRGAYNEQFFGPGTRLTVL.